These T cell receptor beta chains were read from a single sample in a study of Graves' ophthalmopathy and Graves' hyperthyroidism. TCRdb used MiXCR to reprocess the multiplex PCR reads, holding one entry per CDR3 protein. Of approximately 150,000 distinct CDR3 sequences in the sample, approximately 40% are singletons; the top ten hold about 9.5%. Sequencing was performed on peripheral blood. All receptors come from a man aged 25 to 40 with Graves' ophthalmopathy. Both conserved end residues are part of each CDR3. The D gene is left open where the match is weak. The size entry is marked missing in some rows and otherwise reads once, few, many or a size class.

v_call,j_call,clone_size,d_call,cdr3_aa,cdr3_nt
TRBV27,TRBJ1-6,.,TRBD1,CASRTGGTGELF,TGTGCCAGCAGGACAGGGGGGACAGGGGAACTCTTT
TRBV6-2/TRBV6-3,TRBJ2-5,.,TRBD2,CASSDIAGGGQETQYF,TGTGCCAGCAGTGACATAGCGGGAGGGGGCCAAGAGACCCAGTACTTC
TRBV11-2,TRBJ2-7,.,TRBD2,CASKIEGSGRVYEQYF,TGTGCCAGCAAAATCGAAGGGAGCGGGAGGGTCTACGAGCAGTACTTC
TRBV5-1,TRBJ1-2,.,.,CASSLGAAGNYGYTF,TGCGCCAGCAGCTTGGGGGCAGCGGGGAACTATGGCTACACCTTC
TRBV12-3/TRBV12-4,TRBJ1-2,many,.,CASSLSGGVGYTF,TGTGCCAGCAGTTTATCGGGGGGGGTAGGCTACACCTTC
TRBV10-3,TRBJ1-1,.,.,CATSSQGGAVNTEAFF,TGTGCCACCAGCTCTCAGGGAGGGGCTGTGAACACTGAAGCTTTCTTT
TRBV6-2/TRBV6-3,TRBJ1-1,many,.,CASSAQENTEAFF,TGTGCCAGCAGTGCTCAGGAGAACACTGAAGCTTTCTTT
TRBV12-3/TRBV12-4,TRBJ2-2,.,.,CASTDTSRKNTGELFF,TGTGCCAGCACCGATACTAGCCGTAAGAACACCGGGGAGCTGTTTTTT
TRBV12-3/TRBV12-4,TRBJ2-5,.,.,CASSFFAQETQYF,TGTGCCAGCAGTTTCTTCGCCCAAGAGACCCAGTACTTC
TRBV7-2,TRBJ2-7,many,TRBD2,CASSLWPSGSYEQYF,TGTGCCAGCAGCTTATGGCCTAGCGGTTCCTACGAGCAGTACTTC
TRBV29-1,TRBJ1-1,many,TRBD1,CSVATGGAEAFF,TGCAGCGTGGCCACAGGGGGGGCTGAAGCTTTCTTT
TRBV6-2/TRBV6-3,TRBJ1-1,many,.,CASSYPEFGAHHTEAFF,TGTGCCAGCAGTTACCCGGAGTTCGGAGCTCACCACACTGAAGCTTTCTTT
TRBV30,TRBJ2-5,many,.,CAWRDSGIQETQYF,TGTGCCTGGAGGGACAGCGGAATACAAGAGACCCAGTACTTC
TRBV12-3/TRBV12-4,TRBJ1-5,.,TRBD1,CASSLTGTNQPQHF,TGTGCCAGCAGTCTGACAGGGACCAATCAGCCCCAGCATTTT
TRBV30,TRBJ1-1,.,.,CAWSSGQLNTEAFF,TGTGCCTGGAGTTCCGGGCAGCTGAACACTGAAGCTTTCTTT
TRBV7-2,TRBJ2-7,medium-sized,.,CASSLGVGYEQYF,TGTGCCAGCAGCTTAGGTGTAGGTTATGAGCAGTACTTC
TRBV7-3,TRBJ1-2,.,.,CASSPGMGEDNYGYTF,TGTGCCAGCAGCCCCGGGATGGGGGAGGATAACTATGGCTACACCTTC
TRBV2,TRBJ2-5,many,.,CASLQPNQETQYF,TGTGCCAGCCTACAACCGAACCAAGAGACCCAGTACTTC
TRBV11-1,TRBJ2-4,many,TRBD1,CASSLFPQGTNIQYF,TGTGCCAGCAGCTTATTCCCACAGGGGACAAACATTCAGTACTTC
TRBV12-3/TRBV12-4,TRBJ2-2,many,TRBD2,CASSPRLAGVQRGGELFF,TGTGCCAGCAGTCCCCGACTAGCGGGAGTCCAAAGGGGCGGGGAGCTGTTTTTT
TRBV7-2,TRBJ2-7,many,.,CASSPPGADEQYF,TGTGCCAGCAGCCCCCCGGGAGCGGACGAGCAGTACTTC
TRBV28,TRBJ2-5,many,TRBD2,CASSSDSAGTSEKGGLWGETQYF,TGTGCCAGCAGTTCGGACTCCGCCGGGACTAGCGAGAAAGGGGGTCTTTGGGGAGAGACCCAGTACTTC
TRBV6-1,TRBJ1-1,.,.,CASRPPLQGGAEAFF,TGTGCCAGCAGACCCCCCCTCCAGGGAGGCGCTGAAGCTTTCTTT
TRBV6-5,TRBJ1-3,.,.,CASSYGRNSGNTIYF,TGTGCCAGCAGTTACGGCCGCAACTCTGGAAACACCATATATTTT
TRBV7-8,TRBJ2-7,.,.,CASSLGTGSIPYEQYF,TGTGCCAGCAGCTTAGGGACGGGATCCATCCCCTACGAGCAGTACTTC